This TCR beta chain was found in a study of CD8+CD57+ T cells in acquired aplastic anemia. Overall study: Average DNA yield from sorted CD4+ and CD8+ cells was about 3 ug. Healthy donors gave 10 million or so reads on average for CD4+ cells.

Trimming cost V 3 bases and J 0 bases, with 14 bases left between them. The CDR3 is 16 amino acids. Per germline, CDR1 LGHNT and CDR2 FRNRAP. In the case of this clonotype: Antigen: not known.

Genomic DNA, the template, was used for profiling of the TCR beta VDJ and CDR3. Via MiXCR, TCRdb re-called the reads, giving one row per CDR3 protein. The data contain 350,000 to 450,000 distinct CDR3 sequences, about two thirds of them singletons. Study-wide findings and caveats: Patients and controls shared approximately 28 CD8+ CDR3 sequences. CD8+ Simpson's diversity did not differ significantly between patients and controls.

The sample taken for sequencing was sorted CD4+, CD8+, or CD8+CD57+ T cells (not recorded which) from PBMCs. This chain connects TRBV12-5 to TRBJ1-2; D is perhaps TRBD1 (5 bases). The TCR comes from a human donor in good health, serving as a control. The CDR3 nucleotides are TGTGCTAGTGGTTTAGCTACGGGGGGAGCTAACTATGGCTACACCTTC. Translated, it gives CASGLATGGANYGYTF. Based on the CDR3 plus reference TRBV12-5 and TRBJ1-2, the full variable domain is DARVTQTPRHKVTEMGQEVTMRCQPILGHNTVFWYRQTMMQGLELLAYFRNRAPLDDSGMPKDRFSAEMPDATLATLKIQPSEPRDSAVYFCASGLATGGANYGYTFGSGTRLTVV.